These 26 T cell receptor beta chains came from one sample sequenced in a study of radiation and T cells in renal cell carcinoma. Profiled with immunoSEQ multiplex PCR; TCRdb holds only in-frame clones, not every one. The sample consists of some 120,000 clones, about four fifths of them appearing once. Time point defined: baseline pretreatment blood. The treatment: 15 Gy SBRT to primary tumor, nephrectomy 4 weeks later. Sequencing used blood, obtained from a patient whose treatment included radiotherapy and nephrectomy. These receptor sequences come from a woman in her sixties or seventies with renal cell carcinoma.

The J gene is TRBJ2-1, the V gene TRBV5-6; possibly TRBD2 for D (6 bases). V lost 1 base and J 10 bases, leaving 12 bases between the germline ends. Germline V lookup: CDR1 SGHDT, CDR2 YYEEEE. This CDR3 region has 13 residues. The CDR3 DNA reads as TGTGCCAGCAGCTTGTATTCGGGGGTCGAGCAGTTCTTC. It codes for CASSLYSGVEQFF.

The rearrangement uses TRBV9 and TRBJ2-1, with D possibly being TRBD1 (6 bases). The CDR3 runs 13 residues. The germline V gene has CDR1 SGDLS and CDR2 YYNGEE. The V end lost 3 bases, the J end lost 3 bases, and 7 bases lay between the germline ends. The CDR3 region has the DNA TGTGCCAGCAGCGGGGGGCACTACAATGAGCAGTTCTTC. Translating it yields CASSGGHYNEQFF.

This chain uses TRBV11-2 with TRBJ2-7; D call uncertain. The germline gives CDR1 SGHAT, CDR2 FQNNGV. The length of the CDR3 is 14 residues. V was pared by 2 bases and J by 0 bases, with 8 bases between. CDR3 nucleotide sequence: TGTGCCAGCAGCTTACTTGGCTACTCCTACGAGCAGTACTTC. Encoded protein: CASSLLGYSYEQYF.

The chain recombines TRBV11-2 with TRBJ2-5; no firm D call. V lost 2 bases to trimming and J lost 1 base, with 5 bases between them. This CDR3 spans 13 amino acids. Germline CDR1 is SGHAT and CDR2 is FQNNGV. The CDR3 sequence: CASSLSSQETQYF. DNA for the CDR3: TGTGCCAGCAGCTTAAGTAGCCAAGAGACCCAGTACTTC.

The V and J genes are TRBV2 and TRBJ2-3; TRBD1 matches 7 bases. Looked up from germline, CDR1 is SNHLY and CDR2 is FYNNEI. This CDR3 comprises 16 residues. The ends lost 7 bases at V and 10 bases at J; junction bases unmatched: 20. The CDR3 DNA is TGTGCCAGCACTCTTACAGGGGCCCCTAGAAGCAGGGCGCAGTATTTT. This translates into CASTLTGAPRSRAQYF.

This chain joins TRBV5-1 and TRBJ2-7; 7 positions match TRBD1. The CDR3 spans 14 residues. From germline, CDR1 is SGHRS and CDR2 YFSETQ. V lost 4 bases and J lost 2; bases outside the gene matches: 6. CDR3 region: CASSPGQIAYEQYF. CDR3 nucleotide sequence: TGCGCCAGCAGCCCGGGACAGATTGCCTACGAGCAGTACTTC.

V and J are TRBV19 and TRBJ2-1, with 8 nucleotides matching TRBD2. Germline trimming cut 9 bases from V and 6 bases from J; bases unmatched to any gene: 16. The germline V gene encodes CDR1 LNHDA and CDR2 SQIVND (reference sequence). This CDR3 spans 16 amino acids. CDR3 nucleotides: TGTGCCAGCGGGCAGCAACTAGCGGCGGCCCCCAATGAGCAGTTCTTC. It is translated as CASGQQLAAAPNEQFF.

The rearrangement joins TRBV28 to TRBJ2-3; maybe TRBD2 (6 bases). The V end was cut by 3 bases, the J end by 2 bases, with 15 bases between. Germline-derived CDR1 and CDR2 are MDHEN and SYDVKM. The CDR3 runs 16 residues. CDR3 DNA: TGTGCCAGCAGTTTCCCTGCGGGGCGACACACAGATACGCAGTATTTT. It is translated as CASSFPAGRHTDTQYF.

The chain employs TRBV6-1 and TRBJ1-2; D is unclear. The CDR3 loop spans 14 amino acids. The germline gives CDR1 MNHNS, CDR2 SASEGT. Deletions cut 4 bases from V and 0 bases from J, with 9 bases between. This chain's CDR3 is CASSAAVTNYGYTF. CDR3 DNA: TGTGCCAGCAGTGCGGCAGTAACTAACTATGGCTACACCTTC.

The chain uses TRBV10-1 and TRBJ1-2; D possibly corresponds to TRBD1 (6 bases). V was clipped by 0 bases and J by 4 bases, with 15 bases between them. Germline lookup yields CDR1 WNHNN and CDR2 SYGVQD (reference sequence). There are 16 residues in the CDR3. CDR3 region: CASSESGGRRTYGYTF. DNA of the CDR3: TGCGCCAGCAGTGAGTCTGGGGGGCGCCGCACCTATGGCTACACCTTC.

The chain employs TRBV27 and TRBJ2-7, with a possible D match to TRBD1 (5 bases). Deletions cut 2 bases from V and 2 bases from J, with 10 bases between. The CDR3 sequence is 14 residues long. Germline CDR1 reads MNHEY; CDR2 reads SMNVEV (reference sequence). CDR3 coding DNA: TGTGCCAGCAGTTTACAGGGCGTCCCCTACGAGCAGTACTTC. Translation: CASSLQGVPYEQYF.

The chain combines TRBV29-1 with TRBJ1-1; no reliable D call. The CDR3 extends over 14 amino acids. Germline CDR1 SQVTM, CDR2 ANQGSEA. The V end lost 7 bases, the J end lost 0 bases, and 15 bases lay between the germline ends. CDR3 protein: CSAKEDVMNTEAFF. CDR3 bases: TGCAGCGCTAAAGAGGACGTTATGAACACTGAAGCTTTCTTT.

The V gene is TRBV6-1, the J gene TRBJ2-7; D might be TRBD1 (7 bases). The ends were cut back, 2 bases at V and 2 bases at J, with 16 bases in the middle. This CDR3 spans 16 amino acids. The germline CDR1 and CDR2 sequences are MNHNS and SASEGT. In DNA form, the CDR3 reads TGTGCCAGCAGTGAAATTCCGCAGGGGGAGGCCTACGAGCAGTACTTC. Its protein product is CASSEIPQGEAYEQYF.

V gene TRBV11-2 combines with J gene TRBJ1-1, with D perhaps matching TRBD1 (5 bases). The V end lost 5 bases, the J end lost 5 bases, and 18 bases lay between the germline ends. CDR3 size: 15 residues. In germline, CDR1 is SGHAT, CDR2 FQNNGV. The CDR3 coding sequence is TGTGCCAGCAGCGACTTTAGGTCGGGGGGGACTGAAGCTTTCTTT. Translating gives CASSDFRSGGTEAFF.

This rearrangement joins TRBV11-3 to TRBJ1-1; TRBD1 aligns across 9 bases. J gave up 5 bases and V 2 bases, and 3 bases lay outside the gene matches. The germline V gene has CDR1 SGHNT and CDR2 YENEEA. CDR3 size: 14 residues. Here the CDR3 DNA reads TGTGCCAGCAGCTTAACAGGGGGCAGTACTGAAGCTTTCTTT. It translates to CASSLTGGSTEAFF.

There are a few counts of this clone. The sample carries other DNA sequences with the same CDR3. This chain links TRBV29-1 with TRBJ2-7; D gene uncertain. Germline V lookup: CDR1 SQVTM, CDR2 ANQGSEA. CDR3 size: 12 residues. V dropped 5 bases and J dropped 0 bases, with 8 bases sitting between them. The CDR3 DNA is TGCAGCGTTCACGTGAGCTCCTACGAGCAGTACTTC. Translating it yields CSVHVSSYEQYF.

This clone was observed a single time. V and J are TRBV9 and TRBJ1-1; D gene unclear. Per the germline V gene, CDR1 is SGDLS and CDR2 is YYNGEE. V was pared by 0 bases and J by 0 bases, with 12 bases between. CDR3 length equals 16 residues. The DNA for the CDR3 is TGTGCCAGCAGCGTAGAGGTCAGCCTACTGAACACTGAAGCTTTCTTT. Protein: CASSVEVSLLNTEAFF.

The rearrangement joins TRBV7-9 to TRBJ2-7; D is ambiguous. Trimming removed 1 base from V and 2 bases from J, with 21 bases in between. The germline V gene has CDR1 SEHNR and CDR2 FQNEAQ (reference sequence). The CDR3 runs to 18 residues. The DNA for the CDR3 is TGTGCCAGCAGCTTAGATTGGTGGCGCACTTCAGATCCCTACGAGCAGTACTTC. It translates to CASSLDWWRTSDPYEQYF.

The genes are TRBV9 and TRBJ1-3; tentatively, D is TRBD1 (6 bases). The length of the CDR3 is 15 residues. Germline V CDR1 and CDR2: SGDLS, YYNGEE. Trimming shortened V by 5 bases and J by 4 bases, and 16 bases separated the two germline ends. The CDR3 region is CASSSDGTPGNTIYF. As DNA, the CDR3 is TGTGCCAGCAGTAGCGACGGGACACCCGGAAACACCATATATTTT.

The chain has TRBV6-5 and TRBJ2-3; possibly TRBD1 for D (6 bases). V was clipped by 7 bases and J by 2 bases, with 13 bases between them. The germline V gene has CDR1 MNHEY and CDR2 SVGAGI. This CDR3 is built from 14 residues. The CDR3 DNA reads TGTGCCAGCACTATGACAGGACCCACAGATACGCAGTATTTT. The encoded protein is CASTMTGPTDTQYF.

This sequence joins TRBV5-1 and TRBJ2-3; 15 nucleotides agree with TRBD2. The V and J ends lost 2 bases and 5 bases, in that order; junction bases with no gene match: 3. The CDR3 is 16 residues long. Germline CDR1 SGHRS, CDR2 YFSETQ. The CDR3 nucleotides read TGCGCCAGCAGCTTACCGGGACTAGCGGGAGGAGATACGCAGTATTTT. The encoded protein is CASSLPGLAGGDTQYF.

V gene TRBV5-8 combines with J gene TRBJ1-5; 8 nucleotides align to TRBD1. With 4 bases clipped from V and 3 bases from J, the junction kept 6 bases outside the gene matches. The CDR3 loop spans 15 amino acids. CDR1 and CDR2 from the germline V gene are SGHTS and YDEGEE. This CDR3 reads CASSRTGTNNQPQHF. Written as DNA, the CDR3 is TGTGCCAGCAGCAGGACAGGGACGAACAATCAGCCCCAGCATTTT.

In its sample, this clone was seen a few times. This chain links TRBV7-6 with TRBJ1-1; no firm D call. The V end was cut by 1 base, the J end by 3 bases, with 6 bases between. The germline V gene has CDR1 SGHVS and CDR2 FNYEAQ. The CDR3 extends over 13 amino acids. Here the CDR3 reads CASSLGTHTEAFF. The CDR3 DNA reads TGTGCCAGCAGCTTAGGCACTCACACTGAAGCTTTCTTT.

The rearrangement links TRBV6-1 to TRBJ2-2, with 7 bases identical to TRBD2. Germline CDR1 is MNHNS and CDR2 is SASEGT. CDR3 length: 15 residues. The V and J ends lost 7 bases and 0 bases, in that order; junction bases with no gene match: 5. CDR3 loop: CASIKSGANTGELFF. The CDR3 DNA follows: TGTGCCAGCATTAAAAGCGGGGCGAACACCGGGGAGCTGTTTTTT.

The V and J genes are TRBV9 and TRBJ1-2, with 7 nucleotides matching TRBD1. J lost 2 bases, V lost 0 bases, and 4 bases had no gene match. CDR1 is SGDLS and CDR2 is YYNGEE in the germline V gene. This CDR3 is 15 amino acids long. The CDR3 region has the DNA TGTGCCAGCAGCGTAGAATCAGGGGGAAACTATGGCTACACCTTC. Its protein is CASSVESGGNYGYTF.

The rearrangement uses TRBV5-6 and TRBJ1-2; no clear D gene. CDR1 is SGHDT, CDR2 YYEEEE, per germline. Trimming removed 4 bases from V and 2 bases from J, with 6 bases in between. The CDR3 runs 12 residues. CDR3 nucleotide sequence: TGTGCCAGCAGCCGCTCGAACTATGGCTACACCTTC. Its protein is CASSRSNYGYTF. The full variable domain, with the rest looked up from reference TRBV5-6 and TRBJ1-2, is DAGVTQSPTHLIKTRGQQVTLRCSPKSGHDTVSWYQQALGQGPQFIFQYYEEEERQRGNFPDRFSGHQFPNYSSELNVNALLLGDSALYLCASSRSNYGYTFGSGTRLTVV.